The rows below give T cell receptor beta chains drawn from one sample of a study of cytomegalovirus exposure and HLA in healthy donors. Method: immunoSEQ multiplex PCR; TCRdb's copy keeps in-frame clones and lacks some. The sample has fewer than 150,000 clones, 60% to 80% seen once. The sample comprised PBMCs. These receptor sequences come from a man aged 45-60 years in good health and CMV-seronegative. Both conserved end residues are part of each CDR3. The D gene is left open where the match is weak. Where a row states a size, it is once, few, many or the class of an expanded clone; other rows omit it.

>-|once|TRBJ1-1|TRBV27
CASSLTNGQNTEAFF
TGTGCCAGCAGTTTAACTAACGGACAGAACACTGAAGCTTTCTTT
>-|once|TRBJ2-5|TRBV11-3
CASSLVTSGTQYF
TGTGCCAGCAGCTTAGTAACGTCGGGGACCCAGTACTTC
>-|few|TRBJ1-5|TRBV5-8
CASSWGLINQPQHF
TGTGCCAGCAGTTGGGGGCTGATCAATCAGCCCCAGCATTTT
>TRBD1|-|TRBJ2-1|TRBV5-1
CASSRTGLNNEQFF
TGCGCCAGCAGCCGGACAGGGCTGAACAATGAGCAGTTCTTC
>TRBD2|-|TRBJ2-4|TRBV18
CASSPPGSAGGNIQYF
TGTGCCAGCTCACCACCCGGGAGCGCGGGGGGAAACATTCAGTACTTC
>TRBD2|-|TRBJ2-1|TRBV12-5
CASGPFEGGPHNEQFF
TGTGCTAGTGGCCCCTTTGAGGGAGGGCCCCACAATGAGCAGTTCTTC
>-|-|TRBJ1-5|TRBV7-8
CASSQRAGGAYQPQHF
TGTGCCAGCAGCCAGAGGGCGGGGGGCGCGTATCAGCCCCAGCATTTT
>-|-|TRBJ1-5|TRBV28
CASTGGGYSNQPQHF
TGTGCCAGCACGGGAGGGGGTTATAGCAATCAGCCCCAGCATTTT
>-|few|TRBJ2-1|TRBV2
CASSGTPVRSYNEQFF
TGTGCCAGCAGTGGTACCCCGGTCCGCTCCTACAATGAGCAGTTCTTC
>TRBD1|-|TRBJ2-3|TRBV7-2
CASSPPTGGVDTQYF
TGTGCCAGCAGCCCTCCGACAGGGGGCGTAGATACGCAGTATTTT
>-|-|TRBJ2-1|TRBV29-1
CSVPQEGSPSYNEQFF
TGCAGCGTCCCACAGGAGGGGTCCCCCTCCTACAATGAGCAGTTCTTC
>-|-|TRBJ1-1|TRBV27
CASSLGAYGGGTEAFF
TGTGCCAGCAGTTTGGGGGCCTACGGGGGGGGCACTGAAGCTTTCTTT
>-|-|TRBJ2-4|TRBV5-1
CASSSTVTKNIQYF
TGCGCCAGCAGCTCAACAGTTACCAAAAACATTCAGTACTTC
>TRBD1|-|TRBJ2-3|TRBV6-6
CASSSTGTGDTDTQYF
TGTGCCAGCAGTTCAACCGGGACAGGGGACACAGATACGCAGTATTTT
>-|-|TRBJ2-7|TRBV7-8
CASSLASGSYEQYF
TGTGCCAGCAGCTTAGCCAGCGGCTCCTACGAGCAGTACTTC
>TRBD2|-|TRBJ2-1|TRBV15
CATSRGSGRHNEQFF
TGTGCCACCAGCAGAGGTAGCGGGAGACACAATGAGCAGTTCTTC
>-|-|TRBJ2-7|TRBV2
CASSEETFYEQYF
TGTGCCAGCAGCGAAGAAACCTTCTACGAGCAGTACTTC
>-|-|TRBJ1-1|TRBV15
CATSRDRGLVVNTEAFF
TGTGCCACCAGCAGAGATAGAGGATTGGTTGTGAACACTGAAGCTTTCTTT
>-|few|TRBJ2-1|TRBV4-3
CASSKDSGAQNEQFF
TGCGCCAGCAGCAAGGACAGTGGGGCACAGAATGAGCAGTTCTTC
>TRBD1|-|TRBJ1-5|TRBV2
CASSEEAGGSNQPQHF
TGTGCCAGCAGTGAAGAGGCAGGGGGTAGCAATCAGCCCCAGCATTTT
>TRBD2|-|TRBJ2-5|TRBV4-1
CASSQTSGRSQETQYF
TGCGCCAGCAGCCAGACTAGCGGGAGGTCACAAGAGACCCAGTACTTC
>-|once|TRBJ1-4|TRBV7-8
CASSPYQANEKLFF
TGTGCCAGCAGCCCGTATCAGGCTAATGAAAAACTGTTTTTT
>TRBD2|-|TRBJ2-1|TRBV6-6
CAGRAGGPDNEQFF
TGTGCCGGCCGCGCGGGAGGGCCCGACAATGAGCAGTTCTTC
>-|-|TRBJ2-1|TRBV6-6
CASTREFSNEQFF
TGTGCCAGCACGAGGGAGTTTAGCAATGAGCAGTTCTTC
>TRBD1|-|TRBJ1-1|TRBV6-1
CASSENTGDTEAFF
TGTGCCAGCAGTGAGAACACAGGGGACACTGAAGCTTTCTTT
>-|-|TRBJ1-4|TRBV2
CATTSARVSEKLFF
TGTGCCACCACCTCGGCCAGGGTGTCTGAAAAACTGTTTTTT
>-|-|TRBJ1-1|TRBV6-1
CASSGQRSGDTEAFF
TGTGCCAGCAGTGGCCAGCGTTCAGGGGACACTGAAGCTTTCTTT
>TRBD2|-|TRBJ2-1|TRBV5-4
CASSSYSGRNYNEQFF
TGTGCCAGCAGCTCCTATAGCGGGAGAAACTACAATGAGCAGTTCTTC
>-|-|TRBJ2-7|TRBV29-1
CSVDGRSFDEQYF
TGCAGCGTTGATGGTAGGAGTTTCGACGAGCAGTACTTC
>-|-|TRBJ1-1|TRBV15
CATSRVQAKFMNTEAFF
TGTGCCACCAGCAGAGTCCAGGCGAAATTCATGAACACTGAAGCTTTCTTT
>-|-|TRBJ1-5|TRBV28
CASSLQGRQPQHF
TGTGCCAGCAGCTTACAGGGTCGTCAGCCCCAGCATTTT
>TRBD2|-|TRBJ2-2|TRBV2
CASSGSGRGIGELFF
TGTGCCAGCAGTGGGAGCGGGAGGGGGATCGGGGAGCTGTTTTTT
>-|-|TRBJ2-7|TRBV6-5
CASSYGQVGAYEQYF
TGTGCCAGCAGTTACGGGCAGGTAGGGGCCTACGAGCAGTACTTC
>TRBD2|-|TRBJ2-1|TRBV14
CASSQGLARNEQFF
TGTGCCAGCAGCCAAGGACTAGCGAGGAATGAGCAGTTCTTC
>-|-|TRBJ2-4|TRBV28
CASSLYGGAKNIQYF
TGTGCCAGCAGTTTATATGGAGGGGCCAAAAACATTCAGTACTTC
>TRBD1|-|TRBJ2-5|TRBV27
CASSWTGTETQYF
TGTGCCAGCAGTTGGACAGGGACGGAGACCCAGTACTTC
>TRBD1|-|TRBJ1-2|TRBV19
CASSMAPGGTGYTF
TGTGCCAGTAGTATGGCTCCAGGGGGCACTGGCTACACCTTC
>TRBD2|-|TRBJ2-7|TRBV6-5
CASSSRGAGAVEQYF
TGTGCCAGCAGCTCGCGGGGGGCCGGGGCGGTCGAGCAGTACTTC
>TRBD2|-|TRBJ2-3|TRBV6-9
CASSYSTSGSDTQYF
TGTGCCAGCAGTTATTCGACTAGCGGTTCAGATACGCAGTATTTT
>-|-|TRBJ1-5|TRBV6-4
CASSDLGNQPQHF
TGTGCCAGCAGTGATCTAGGCAATCAGCCCCAGCATTTT